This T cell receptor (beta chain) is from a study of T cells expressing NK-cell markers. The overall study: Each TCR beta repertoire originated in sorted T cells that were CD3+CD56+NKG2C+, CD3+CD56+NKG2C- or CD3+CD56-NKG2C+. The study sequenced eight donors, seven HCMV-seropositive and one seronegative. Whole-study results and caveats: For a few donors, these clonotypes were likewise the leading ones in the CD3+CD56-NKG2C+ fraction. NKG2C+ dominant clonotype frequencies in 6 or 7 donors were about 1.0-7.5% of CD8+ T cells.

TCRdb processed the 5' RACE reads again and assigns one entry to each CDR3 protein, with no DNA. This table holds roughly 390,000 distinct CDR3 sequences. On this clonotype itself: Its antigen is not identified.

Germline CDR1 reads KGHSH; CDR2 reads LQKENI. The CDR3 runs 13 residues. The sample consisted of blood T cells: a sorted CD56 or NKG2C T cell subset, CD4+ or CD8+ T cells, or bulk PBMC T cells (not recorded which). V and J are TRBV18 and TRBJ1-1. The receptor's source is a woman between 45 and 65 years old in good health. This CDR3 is CASSPLVDTEAFF.